This T cell receptor beta chain was retrieved from a study of shared clonotypes between healthy human individuals. Study at large: The cohort comprised a couple of women and a few men. Their ages spanned 18 to 49 years.

As to this clone: Its antigen is unidentified.

Per the original data handling: In the immunoSEQ data, sequences were junction-only and lacked quality scores, so filtering differed. Only in-frame clones appear in the TCRdb table, and some are missing; sequencing was by immunoSEQ multiplex PCR. V and J calls and clone size come straight from that table; D and trimming were deduced from the DNA. The table records fewer than 650,000 clones, about 82% of them present only once. The CDR3 loop spans 15 amino acids. Looked up from germline, CDR1 is LNHDA and CDR2 is SQIVND (reference sequence). Study observations and caveats: It was expected that sequencing depth would affect clonotype sharing among donors. In having few donors, the study represented limited genetic and exposure-history diversity.

The sequence was obtained from a woman aged 40 to 49 in good health. Some clones in this sample may be carry-over from other donors' samples. Sample: PBMCs. The chain couples TRBV19 to TRBJ2-5, with D uncertain. Near its end, the DNA agrees better with TRBJ2-7, so the J call may be wrong. DNA of the CDR3: TGTGCCAGTAGTATGGGAAGGGTTGGCTCCTACGAGCAGTACTTC. It yields the protein CASSMGRVGSYEQYF.